This T cell receptor (beta chain) was identified in a study of T cell responses to AZD1222 COVID-19 vaccine. This clone was picked up a small number of times. Its cognate antigen is unknown. Points from the study as a whole: The sample set comprised mostly white British donors with more females, and clonal diversity was possibly underestimated. The study identified only 6 or 7 AZD1222 recipients as seropositive at baseline. The study found vaccine-associated CD4 TCRs spanning spike, dominant at 160-218 and 743-854. A rise in Spike-specific TCR breadth and depth followed two AZD1222 doses.

TCRdb's copy holds only in-frame clones and misses some; the assay was immunoSEQ multiplex PCR. The top ten clones hold 1.5% to 2.5% of a sample with some 180,000 clones, 85% to 95% of them seen once. Per germline, CDR1 SGHRS and CDR2 YFSETQ. There are 14 residues in the CDR3. Trimming stripped 2 bases from V and 2 bases from J, with 5 bases between. The V and J genes are TRBV5-1 and TRBJ2-6, with D tentatively TRBD2 (5 bases). This clonotype was sampled from an adult who received the AZD1222 COVID-19 vaccine. The input for sequencing was peripheral blood, taken 28 days after the second AZD1222 dose. The DNA of the CDR3 is TGCGCCAGCAGCTTAGCGGCTGGGGCCAACGTCCTGACTTTC. This sequence encodes CASSLAAGANVLTF.